This paragraph reports one T cell receptor beta chain. Generated by immunoSEQ multiplex PCR, the TCRdb table keeps only in-frame clones and is missing some. The table includes about 280,000 clones, 85% detected once. The data derive from a study of blood T cell repertoires in COVID-19. Across the study: T cells, B-cell-depleted T cells, or PBMCs supplied cDNA or gDNA.

The CDR3 covers 11 residues. V lost 2 bases to trimming and J lost 4 bases, with 3 bases between them. The germline gives CDR1 DFQATT, CDR2 SNEGSKA (reference sequence). The chain has TRBV20-1 and TRBJ1-5; D remains unclear. The sequence was obtained from a man aged 45-60 years with active or convalescent COVID-19. Source material: peripheral blood. DNA of the CDR3: TGCAGTGCTAGACCTAATCAGCCCCAGCATTTT. This gives the protein CSARPNQPQHF.